This is a list of T cell receptor beta chains from one sample in a study of T cell repertoires in cytomegalovirus infection. TCRdb ran MiXCR on the reads and lists one entry per CDR3 protein. Among about 920,000 distinct CDR3 sequences listed, about 33% were seen once. No antigens are known for them. Sequencing was performed on cultured CD8+ T cells from PBMCs, taken from culture after CMV antigen stimulation. The source of these receptors is a human donor in good health (CMV status not recorded). Some clones in this sample may be carry-over from other donors' samples. CDR3s include the opening cysteine and the closing phenylalanine or tryptophan. Each record gives: V gene, D gene, J gene, clone size, CDR3 protein, CDR3 DNA. The D gene is left open where the match is weak. Only part of the rows carry a size: once, few, many, or a class if the clone is expanded.

>TRBV6-4|.|TRBJ1-1|few
CASSDIGGGSEAFF
TGTGCCAGCAGTGATATAGGAGGGGGTTCTGAAGCTTTCTTT
>TRBV7-6|.|TRBJ2-3|many
CASSLTGRGADTQYF
TGTGCCAGCAGCCTGACAGGGAGGGGCGCAGATACGCAGTATTTT
>TRBV15|TRBD2|TRBJ2-2|.
CATSPPSGGRWTGELFF
TGTGCCACCAGCCCGCCCTCCGGGGGGAGGTGGACCGGGGAGCTGTTTTTT
>TRBV2|TRBD1|TRBJ1-2|.
CASSVDRGLQGYTF
TGTGCCAGCAGTGTCGACAGGGGGCTACAAGGCTACACCTTC
>TRBV7-9|.|TRBJ2-7|.
CASRSPAPDYSLSYEQYF
TGTGCCAGCAGGTCCCCCGCCCCGGATTACAGTCTCTCCTACGAGCAGTACTTC
>TRBV18|.|TRBJ1-1|.
CASSLLKYTEAFF
TGTGCCAGCTCACTCCTAAAGTACACTGAAGCTTTCTTT
>TRBV6-6|.|TRBJ2-4|.
CASSSLTNLAKNIQYF
TGTGCCAGCAGTTCCCTGACAAATCTAGCCAAAAACATTCAGTACTTC
>TRBV12-3/TRBV12-4|.|TRBJ2-5|few
CASSHTLVGETQYF
TGTGCCAGCAGCCATACGCTCGTCGGAGAGACCCAGTACTTC
>TRBV5-1|.|TRBJ2-7|few
CASLGDSYEQYF
TGCGCCAGCCTGGGAGATTCCTACGAGCAGTACTTC
>TRBV19|TRBD2|TRBJ2-3|.
CASTPQGSGGPHSTDTQYF
TGTGCCAGTACCCCTCAGGGTAGCGGGGGACCACACAGCACAGATACGCAGTATTTT
>TRBV7-2|TRBD1|TRBJ1-1|few
CASSLMGQGAGNTEAFF
TGTGCCAGCAGCTTAATGGGACAGGGGGCAGGTAACACTGAAGCTTTCTTT
>TRBV6-5|TRBD2|TRBJ2-1|many
CASSYLSGGDSYNEQFF
TGTGCCAGCAGTTACCTTAGCGGGGGGGACTCCTACAATGAGCAGTTCTTC
>TRBV27|.|TRBJ1-6|many
CASSFGRAGSPLHF
TGTGCCAGCAGTTTCGGCAGGGCAGGGTCACCCCTCCACTTT
>TRBV28|TRBD1|TRBJ2-3|many
CASIRRGQGADTQYF
TGTGCCAGCATTAGACGGGGACAGGGTGCAGATACGCAGTATTTT
>TRBV25-1|.|TRBJ1-6|few
CASMKDGFYNSPLHF
TGTGCCAGCATGAAGGACGGGTTCTATAATTCACCCCTCCACTTT
>TRBV25-1|.|TRBJ2-3|.
CASSGLPSSTDTQYF
TGTGCCAGCAGTGGCCTTCCCAGCAGCACAGATACGCAGTATTTT
>TRBV27|.|TRBJ1-5|.
CASRPGSAGMANQPQHF
TGTGCCAGTAGACCGGGATCCGCAGGGATGGCCAATCAGCCCCAGCATTTT
>TRBV7-2|TRBD2|TRBJ2-3|.
CASLLTGGGADTQYF
TGTGCCAGCCTGCTTACTGGCGGGGGGGCAGATACGCAGTATTTT
>TRBV7-2|.|TRBJ1-1|many
CASSKTGVTEAFF
TGTGCCAGCAGCAAGACGGGCGTCACTGAAGCTTTCTTT
>TRBV7-2|.|TRBJ2-1|many
CASSLGFSVYNEQFF
TGTGCCAGCAGCTTAGGGTTTAGCGTGTACAATGAGCAGTTCTTC
>TRBV7-6|TRBD1|TRBJ2-1|.
CASSPRQGARGDEQFF
TGTGCCAGCAGTCCGAGACAGGGGGCGCGCGGCGATGAGCAGTTCTTC
>TRBV7-6|TRBD1|TRBJ1-2|few
CASSRDRAGYTF
TGTGCCAGCAGCCGGGACAGGGCTGGCTACACCTTC
>TRBV7-9|TRBD2|TRBJ2-1|few
CASSLRGGGPSSYNEQFF
TGTGCCAGCAGCTTAAGAGGCGGGGGGCCGAGCTCCTACAATGAGCAGTTCTTC
>TRBV7-6|.|TRBJ1-4|many
CASSTPRPPDRPDEKLFF
TGTGCCAGCAGCACTCCCCGTCCCCCAGACAGGCCGGATGAAAAACTGTTTTTT
>TRBV10-3|TRBD1|TRBJ1-1|.
CAITRTGQNTEAFF
TGTGCCATCACCCGGACAGGGCAGAACACTGAAGCTTTCTTT
>TRBV5-4|TRBD2|TRBJ2-1|.
CASSFPAGGPNEQFF
TGTGCCAGCAGCTTCCCAGCGGGGGGGCCAAATGAGCAGTTCTTC
>TRBV11-2|.|TRBJ1-1|.
CASSLRGQINEAFF
TGTGCCAGCAGCTTAAGGGGCCAGATTAACGAGGCTTTCTTT
>TRBV7-2|.|TRBJ2-6|many
CASTQGKGSGANVLTF
TGTGCCAGCACCCAGGGGAAAGGGTCTGGGGCCAACGTCCTGACTTTC
>TRBV7-2|.|TRBJ1-1|many
CASSLGQKNTEAFF
TGTGCCAGCAGCTTGGGACAAAAGAACACTGAAGCTTTCTTT
>TRBV27|TRBD2|TRBJ2-1|.
CASRYSGGLRNDNEQFF
TGTGCCAGCAGATATAGCGGGGGCCTCCGAAATGACAATGAGCAGTTCTTC
>TRBV7-9|.|TRBJ2-7|few
CASSLRQVDEQYF
TGTGCCAGCAGCTTAAGACAGGTTGACGAGCAGTACTTC
>TRBV7-2|.|TRBJ2-2|.
CASSFLGIQNTGELFF
TGTGCCAGCAGCTTCCTAGGGATACAGAACACCGGGGAGCTGTTTTTT
>TRBV10-3|.|TRBJ2-5|few
CAISPQGDRKGETQYF
TGTGCCATCAGCCCACAGGGCGACAGGAAGGGAGAGACCCAGTACTTC
>TRBV6-5|TRBD1|TRBJ2-7|.
CASSWGQPSSYEQYF
TGTGCCAGCAGTTGGGGACAGCCGAGCTCCTACGAGCAGTACTTC
>TRBV6-8|.|TRBJ1-1|.
CASSYSYSTEAFF
TGTGCCAGCAGTTACTCTTATAGCACTGAAGCTTTCTTT
>TRBV5-1|.|TRBJ2-2|.
CASSLNGGRYTGELFF
TGCGCCAGCAGCTTGAATGGGGGCCGGTACACCGGGGAGCTGTTTTTT
>TRBV3-1|TRBD2|TRBJ2-5|.
CASSQDLSGGGPETQYF
TGTGCCAGCAGCCAAGATCTCAGCGGGGGGGGACCAGAGACCCAGTACTTC
>TRBV6-1|TRBD2|TRBJ2-3|.
CASSYDPGSGGPIGTDTQYF
TGTGCCAGCAGTTACGACCCCGGGAGCGGGGGGCCTATTGGCACAGATACGCAGTATTTT
>TRBV19|.|TRBJ2-1|.
CASTQGGNEQFF
TGTGCCAGCACTCAGGGGGGCAATGAGCAGTTCTTC
>TRBV27|.|TRBJ2-1|.
CASSSRAGEQFF
TGTGCCAGCAGTTCCAGGGCTGGAGAGCAGTTCTTC
>TRBV10-3|.|TRBJ1-6|.
CAISAAGPGSPLHF
TGTGCCATCAGTGCGGCAGGGCCGGGTTCACCCCTCCACTTT
>TRBV6-5|.|TRBJ1-1|many
CASSYGRGAFF
TGTGCCAGCAGTTACGGTAGGGGTGCTTTCTTT
>TRBV5-5|.|TRBJ2-1|few
CASSFRALNEQFF
TGTGCCAGCAGCTTCCGGGCTCTCAATGAGCAGTTCTTC
>TRBV12-3/TRBV12-4|.|TRBJ1-6|once
CASSLGSSAPLHF
TGTGCCAGCAGTTTAGGGTCATCTGCGCCCCTCCACTTT
>TRBV5-1|.|TRBJ1-1|few
CASSLLTRENTEAFF
TGCGCCAGCAGCTTATTGACAAGAGAGAACACTGAAGCTTTCTTT
>TRBV28|TRBD2|TRBJ2-2|.
CASSLSRLAGGRNTGELFF
TGTGCCAGCAGTTTATCGCGACTAGCGGGGGGCAGGAACACCGGGGAGCTGTTTTTT
>TRBV7-4|.|TRBJ2-1|few
CASSLVGTRQDEQFF
TGTGCCAGCAGCTTAGTTGGAACCCGCCAGGATGAGCAGTTCTTC
>TRBV3-1|.|TRBJ2-1|.
CASSQGFSLNEQFF
TGTGCCAGCAGCCAAGGATTTAGCTTGAATGAGCAGTTCTTC
>TRBV7-9|TRBD1|TRBJ1-2|.
CASSSSDRGRNGYTF
TGTGCCAGCAGCTCCTCGGACAGGGGAAGGAATGGCTACACCTTC
>TRBV12-3/TRBV12-4|.|TRBJ2-2|.
CASTLTSYEGRGAGELFF
TGTGCCAGCACCCTGACCTCTTATGAGGGGCGAGGCGCCGGGGAGCTGTTTTTT
>TRBV4-2|TRBD2|TRBJ2-7|.
CASSFTSGGAFEQYF
TGTGCCAGCAGTTTTACCAGCGGGGGGGCGTTCGAGCAGTACTTC
>TRBV14|.|TRBJ1-1|.
CASSRWEGSETEAFF
TGTGCCAGCAGCCGTTGGGAAGGTAGCGAAACTGAAGCTTTCTTT